The entry below gives a single TCR beta chain sequence along with its context. What it binds is not known. The data were obtained in a study of graft-versus-host responses after intestinal transplantation. For the study at large: Grafts were multivisceral, liver-intestinal, or isolated intestinal. After anti-thymocyte globulin induction, recipients took tacrolimus and steroids for 3 to 4 years.

Study-wide results and caveats: Peak circulating GvH clone levels tracked with early post-transplant HvG declines. Recipient marrow showed GvH clones, some seen first in ileum or blood.

The CDR3 extends over 13 amino acids. Trimming shortened V by 7 bases and J by 2 bases, and 11 bases separated the two germline ends. Sequenced by immunoSEQ multiplex PCR; TCRdb stores in-frame clones only, minus some. The repertoire has about 120,000 clones, approximately 90% of them found once; the top ten carry approximately 0.17%. The chain couples TRBV6-7 to TRBJ2-5, with D maybe TRBD1 (6 bases). TRBV6-7 is assigned to the ORF class and has an uncertain function. The source was unstimulated CD4+ T cells sorted from spleen or lymph node cells, collected before intestinal transplant. This TCR derives from a human donor who received an intestinal transplant. The CDR3, as DNA: TGTGCCAGCAAGAGGGACAAGCAAGAGACCCAGTACTTC. Translation gives CASKRDKQETQYF.